The clone carrying this TCR beta chain was recorded only once. It was negative isolation that provided the CD8+ and CD4+ T cells, whereas TEMRA cells were enriched by FACS. Reverse transcription of about 0.45 to 1 ug RNA was carried out with random hexamers. With immunoSEQ multiplex PCR, TCR beta CDR3 was amplified across 54 Vbeta and 13 Jbeta. TCRdb itself ran the immunoSEQ multiplex PCR reads through MiXCR, one entry per CDR3 protein. The table includes 150,000 to 200,000 distinct CDR3 sequences, approximately 94% detected once. The data were obtained in a study of CD8 T cells in Susac syndrome. The origin of this receptor is a human donor with multiple sclerosis. Source material: CD4+ T cells from PBMCs.

CDR3 amino acids: CSVDWSREIRGYGYTF. The CDR3 bases are TGCAGCGTTGATTGGAGTCGGGAAATTCGGGGGTATGGCTACACCTTC. The rearrangement uses TRBV29-1 and TRBJ1-2, with D possibly TRBD1 on 5 matching bases. V lost 3 bases and J 5 bases, leaving 22 bases between the germline ends. Per germline, CDR1 SQVTM and CDR2 ANQGSEA. The CDR3 has 16 residues.